This paragraph reports one T cell receptor beta chain. Its target is unknown. V was shortened by 4 bases and J by 0 bases, with 13 bases between the two germline ends. Germline values: CDR1 SGHDT, CDR2 YYEEEE. There are 16 residues in the CDR3. The sample is drawn from a study of identical twins. General study results and limits: The conclusions drew on cross-sectional statistical analysis instead of tracking the same donors.

cDNA molecules carried unique molecular identifiers, and template switching added a universal primer site. TCRdb passed the 5' RACE reads through MiXCR, listing each CDR3 protein once. The sample includes under 250,000 distinct CDR3 sequences, approximately 7.9% of them seen just once. The sample also formed part of further work on yellow fever vaccine responses in identical twins.

V gene TRBV5-6 combines with J gene TRBJ2-2; D may correspond to TRBD1 or TRBD2 (5 bases each). Source material: CD8+ T cells sorted from blood. This clonotype was obtained from a woman aged 18-29 years in good health. CDR3 loop: CASSPGGRANTGELFF. DNA for the CDR3: TGTGCCAGCAGCCCTGGGGGAAGGGCGAACACCGGGGAGCTGTTTTTT.